Sequencing of this T cell receptor beta chain was carried out in a study of T-cell reconstitution after alpha-beta-depleted transplantation in children. For TCRbeta, the library was prepared with unique molecular identifiers. TCRdb re-called the PCR reads with MiXCR, one entry per CDR3 protein. The table lists 120,000 or so distinct CDR3 sequences, over 9% of them singletons. In its sample, this clonotype was seen many times. CDR3 size: 17 residues. Germline lookup yields CDR1 SEHNR and CDR2 FQNEAQ (reference sequence). With 5 bases clipped from V and 2 bases from J, the junction kept 8 bases outside the gene matches.

Here the sequenced sample was PBMCs from the stem cell graft donor, taken from the stem cell graft. J is TRBJ2-5 and V is TRBV7-9; 13 bases line up with TRBD2. This sequence originates from a human donor who donated a stem cell graft to a child with acute lymphoblastic leukemia. The CDR3 loop is CASSEGLAGMGQETQYF. The CDR3 bases are TGTGCCAGCAGCGAGGGACTAGCGGGGATGGGGCAAGAGACCCAGTACTTC. Filled out from reference TRBV7-9 and TRBJ2-5, the complete variable domain reads DTGVSQNPRHKITKRGQNVTFRCDPISEHNRLYWYRQTLGQGPEFLTYFQNEAQLEKSRLLSDRFSAERPKGSFSTLEIQRTEQGDSAMYLCASSEGLAGMGQETQYFGPGTRLLVL.